A single sample is the source of the 18 T cell receptor beta chains below, sequenced in a study of blood T cells in healthy people across ages. Primers used in a second PCR of roughly 7 to 11 cycles were a sample-barcoded 5' primer and a J-beta primer mix. TCRdb itself ran the 5' RACE reads through MiXCR, one entry per CDR3 protein. The sample has about 670,000 distinct CDR3 sequences, around two fifths seen once. Sequenced: blood. These receptors all stem from an elderly man in good health.

The sample holds a few counts of this clonotype. The chain uses TRBV20-1 and TRBJ2-3, with 10 bases lining up with TRBD1. Losses at the gene ends were 3 bases for V and 1 base for J; bases not matched to a gene: 10. The CDR3 consists of 17 residues. Germline CDR1 is DFQATT and CDR2 is SNEGSKA (reference sequence). The DNA of the CDR3 is TGCAGTGCTAGTTGGCCGTCCGGGACAGGGGGCACAGATACGCAGTATTTT. Its protein is CSASWPSGTGGTDTQYF.

This clonotype was recorded a few times. The chain combines TRBV6-2 or TRBV6-3 with TRBJ2-5; 13 bases fit TRBD2. The CDR3 extends over 18 amino acids. Germline-derived CDR1 and CDR2 are MNHEY and SVGEGT. V trimming: 5 bases; J trimming: 6 bases; junction bases outside the gene matches: 15. The CDR3 loop reads CASSEGLAGPFPSKTQYF. CDR3 bases: TGTGCCAGCAGTGAGGGACTAGCGGGACCTTTCCCATCCAAGACCCAGTACTTC.

CDR3 amino acids: CASSTVPRGLAVEQYF. The CDR3 DNA sequence: TGTGCCAGCAGCACCGTCCCAAGGGGACTAGCGGTCGAGCAGTACTTC. This chain uses TRBV3-1 with TRBJ2-7; 11 bases agree with TRBD2. CDR1 is LGHDT and CDR2 is YNNKEL in the germline V gene (reference sequence). The CDR3 is 16 residues long. Unmatched junction bases numbered 12, after V lost 5 bases and J lost 6 bases.

This rearrangement joins TRBV3-1 to TRBJ2-1; D tentatively reads TRBD1 or TRBD2 (5 bases each). Trimming stripped 4 bases from V and 10 bases from J, with 17 bases between. The CDR3 is made up of 14 amino acids. CDR1 and CDR2 (germline): LGHDT, YNNKEL (reference sequence). The CDR3 DNA reads TGTGCCAGCAGCCGAGGGGATTTAAGATTAGAGCAGTTCTTC. Translating it yields CASSRGDLRLEQFF.

This clonotype was observed a few times. V is TRBV2 and J is TRBJ1-1; possible D gene TRBD1, 6 bases. The germline gives CDR1 SNHLY, CDR2 FYNNEI. The ends were cut back, 6 bases at V and 1 base at J, with 12 bases in the middle. This CDR3 region has 14 residues. The CDR3 here is CASRPRQANTEAFF. The CDR3 nucleotides are TGTGCCAGCAGACCAAGACAGGCGAACACTGAAGCTTTCTTT.

The CDR3 bases are TGTGCCAGCAGCTTCTCTGGGAACACCGGGGAGCTGTTTTTT. Its protein product is CASSFSGNTGELFF. The V call is TRBV7-9, the J call TRBJ2-2, with no clear D. The ends were cut back, 3 bases at V and 1 base at J, with 6 bases in the middle. Germline V gene lookup returns CDR1 SEHNR and CDR2 FQNEAQ (reference sequence). The CDR3 extends over 14 amino acids.

Many counts were recorded for this clonotype. The rearrangement joins TRBV7-2 to TRBJ2-3; TRBD1 matches at 8 bases. The junction had 11 bases not matched to a gene; V was cut back by 2 bases and J by 4 bases. Germline V lookup: CDR1 SGHTA, CDR2 FQGNSA. The CDR3 covers 17 residues. CDR3 loop: CASSLRWTGTIADTQYF. The CDR3 DNA reads TGTGCCAGCAGCTTAAGGTGGACAGGGACGATTGCAGATACGCAGTATTTT.

This clonotype was picked up many times. The V call is TRBV7-9, the J call TRBJ1-2; TRBD1 matches 9 bases. V lost 3 bases and J lost 4; bases outside the gene matches: 3. CDR3 size: 14 residues. Germline V gives CDR1 SEHNR, CDR2 FQNEAQ (reference sequence). This CDR3 reads CASSLDRGGYGYTF. CDR3 DNA: TGTGCCAGCAGCTTGGACAGGGGCGGCTATGGCTACACCTTC.

The sample holds a few counts of this clonotype. J is TRBJ2-1 and V is TRBV5-1; 9 positions agree with TRBD2. V lost 6 bases, J lost 11 bases, and 12 bases stayed unmatched. This CDR3 spans 14 amino acids. Germline loops: CDR1 SGHRS, CDR2 YFSETQ. The CDR3 DNA follows: TGCGCCAGCATGGCGGGAGGGCCATCAATGAAGCAGTTCTTC. The encoded protein is CASMAGGPSMKQFF.

This clonotype was seen a handful of times. The chain has TRBV25-1 and TRBJ2-3, with 10 bases that match TRBD2. The CDR3 sequence is 14 residues long. The ends lost 4 bases at V and 3 bases at J; junction bases unmatched: 1. CDR1 MGHDK and CDR2 SYGVNS come from the germline V gene. The CDR3 DNA reads as TGTGCCAGCAGTGCTAGCGGGAGAACAGATACGCAGTATTTT. Translation: CASSASGRTDTQYF.

The V call is TRBV5-1, the J call TRBJ2-5, with 8 positions matching TRBD1. V shed 1 base and J 5 bases; nucleotides not matched to a gene: 7. Looked up from germline, CDR1 is SGHRS and CDR2 is YFSETQ. This CDR3 contains 15 residues. DNA of the CDR3: TGCGCCAGCAGCTTGAGCAGGGGGCTCGGGGAGACCCAGTACTTC. Its translation is CASSLSRGLGETQYF. Supplemented by reference TRBV5-1 and TRBJ2-5, the full variable domain reads KAGVTQTPRYLIKTRGQQVTLSCSPISGHRSVSWYQQTPGQGLQFLFEYFSETQRNKGNFPGRFSGRQFSNSRSEMNVSTLELGDSALYLCASSLSRGLGETQYFGPGTRLLVL.

This clonotype occurred many times. The rearrangement links TRBV7-6 to TRBJ1-1; D possibly corresponds to TRBD1 (5 bases). V was clipped by 5 bases and J by 1 base, with 8 bases between them. The CDR3 has 13 amino acids. The germline V gene has CDR1 SGHVS and CDR2 FNYEAQ. CDR3 protein: CASSRGQNTEAFF. For the CDR3, the DNA is TGTGCCAGCAGCCGAGGACAGAACACTGAAGCTTTCTTT.

This rearrangement joins TRBV7-8 to TRBJ2-7; 8 positions match TRBD2. Germline CDR1 and CDR2: SGHVS and FQNEAQ. This CDR3 region has 13 residues. The ends lost 6 bases at V and 3 bases at J; junction bases unmatched: 4. CDR3 sequence (DNA): TGTGCCAGCAGATCCGGGACTAGCTACGAGCAGTACTTC. It encodes CASRSGTSYEQYF.

This clonotype was found a few times. The V gene is TRBV24-1, the J gene TRBJ2-1; 9 nucleotides line up with TRBD1. Germline V CDR1 and CDR2: KGHDR, SFDVKD. After removal of 3 bases from V and 4 bases from J, the junction contained 6 bases not matched to a gene. This CDR3 has 16 amino acids. This CDR3 reads CATSDETGTGYNEQFF. CDR3 in DNA: TGTGCCACCAGTGATGAAACCGGGACAGGGTACAATGAGCAGTTCTTC.

The chain carries TRBV6-6 and TRBJ2-5; D perhaps matches TRBD2 (5 bases). The germline V and J ends were trimmed by 2 bases and 2 bases, with 12 bases remaining between them. The CDR3 contains 15 residues. The germline V gene has CDR1 MNHNY and CDR2 SVGAGI (reference sequence). This CDR3 reads CASSYPGLGQETQYF. CDR3 nucleotide sequence: TGTGCCAGCAGTTACCCCGGACTGGGTCAAGAGACCCAGTACTTC.

This clonotype was recorded a few times. The genes are TRBV5-1 and TRBJ2-3; a possible D gene is TRBD1 (6 bases). Germline V gene sequence: CDR1 SGHRS, CDR2 YFSETQ. The CDR3 loop spans 17 amino acids. V shed 4 bases and J shed 3 bases, with 21 bases lying between them. CDR3 region: CASSRLGGSKSTDTQYF. DNA for the CDR3: TGCGCCAGCAGCCGACTTGGGGGCTCTAAATCAACAGATACGCAGTATTTT.

There are a few counts of this clonotype. The J gene is TRBJ2-3, the V gene TRBV4-3; maybe TRBD1 (6 bases). The CDR3 is 16 amino acids. Trimming pared 1 base from V and 1 base from J, leaving 12 bases between. Per germline, CDR1 LGHNA and CDR2 YSLEER. The CDR3 sequence: CASSQGGPPRTDTQYF. DNA of the CDR3: TGCGCCAGCAGCCAAGGGGGGCCCCCGCGCACAGATACGCAGTATTTT.

A few counts support this clonotype. V gene TRBV2 combines with J gene TRBJ2-1, with 13 bases identical to TRBD2. With 6 bases clipped from V and 0 bases from J, the junction kept 14 bases outside the gene matches. Germline V gene sequence: CDR1 SNHLY, CDR2 FYNNEI. The CDR3 extends over 20 amino acids. Here the CDR3 DNA reads TGTGCCAGCAGAGATCTCGTGGGACTAGCGGGGCAGAGCTCCTACAATGAGCAGTTCTTC. Translating it yields CASRDLVGLAGQSSYNEQFF.